This paragraph covers one T cell receptor (beta chain) sequence. There are a few counts of this clone. Its antigen specificity is not known. Per-base qualities were not stored, and no clone one base away is much larger. CDR1 SGHNT and CDR2 YYREEE were looked up in the germline V gene (reference sequence). Ends trimmed: V by 7 bases, J by 2 bases; bases unmatched to a gene: 9. The CDR3 holds 14 amino acids from the cysteine to the phenylalanine. Of the read, only the CDR3 DNA is kept; its 42 bases are in frame from base 1. TCRbeta CDR3 regions were amplified from genomic DNA using the immunoSEQ Assay, a bias-controlled multiplex PCR. As for the authors' bioinformatics: The number of nucleated cells in each sample was estimated by amplification of reference gene primers within the assay. Sequence reads were collapsed and filtered to measure the absolute abundance of every unique TCRbeta CDR3 rearrangement. Productive Simpson clonality was computed per sample as the square root of Simpson's diversity index over productive rearrangements. TCRdb obtained this table from immuneACCESS and retained in-frame rearrangements with V and J assigned. These tables miss some clones; where compared with another copy, unresolved V genes account for less than half of the shortfall, and the remainder is unexplained. V and J calls and clone size follow that table, whereas D and trimming were derived from the DNA. In this sample the table shows 400,000 to 500,000 clones, 70% to 90% of which occur a single time. Roughly 1.4% of the sample is taken by the ten largest.

The sample comes from a study of blood T cell repertoires in COVID-19 (dated by TCRdb to about 2020). With regard to the full study: Collaborator samples came from the United States, Italy and Spain and covered acute and convalescent phases of COVID-19. Subjects who had been exposed to COVID-19, were actively infected with it, or had recovered from it provided the deeply sampled blood TCRbeta repertoires that made up the dataset. Where HLA class I and class II types were available, the types were taken from metadata supplied by the sample provider, not from assay-based typing. The prospective study material was composed of cDNA or gDNA derived from T cells, B-cell-depleted T cells, or PBMCs. The samples were drawn from the first 160 participants of the ongoing ImmuneRACE study and from some 1,300 subjects provided by 6 global collaborators. The sample metadata nearly always contained a de-identified subject ID, COVID-19 status, age in years and sex. The repertoires were released in a freely available public database intended as a resource for research on the immune response to SARS-CoV-2. What the authors observed across the whole study: How much clinical and demographic metadata was included differed by source and by participant, and the metadata was provided uncurated.

Whole blood was collected in K2EDTA tubes by collaborating institutions according to the institutions' own protocols. For TCRbeta analysis, collaborators shipped samples as frozen whole blood, isolated PBMCs, or DNA extracted from either of those sample types. The TCR sequence derives from a woman in her thirties with active or convalescent COVID-19. Sequencing was carried out using peripheral blood. The rearrangement combines TRBV5-4 with TRBJ2-7, and TRBD1 aligns with 7 junction nucleotides. This receptor has the CDR3 CASGHRDRAYEQYF. In nucleotides, the sequence is TGTGCCAGCGGACACCGGGACAGAGCCTACGAGCAGTACTTC.